This T cell receptor (beta chain) was observed in a study of blood T cell repertoires in COVID-19. For the study at large: Sites in the United States, Italy and Spain provided acute and convalescent COVID-19 samples. The analysed material was cDNA or gDNA that came from T cells, B-cell-depleted T cells, or PBMCs.

Original data processing: Amplification with reference gene primers provided the estimates of nucleated cell counts. The table came from immunoSEQ multiplex PCR; TCRdb's copy has only in-frame clones and leaves some out. The V and J calls and clone size come from that table; D and trimming were worked out from the DNA. The data contain 70,000 to 80,000 clones, approximately 85% of them singletons. The length of the CDR3 is 16 residues. The germline V gene encodes CDR1 SGDLS and CDR2 YYNGEE. The V gene lost 0 bases and the J gene lost 4 bases, with 15 bases spanning the gap. In its sample, this clone was seen once.

The receptor was derived from a woman at least 80 years old with active or convalescent COVID-19. V gene TRBV9 combines with J gene TRBJ2-3, with D possibly being TRBD2 (5 bases). What was sequenced was peripheral blood. The CDR3 loop reads CASSVVPDLRSDTQYF. The CDR3 bases are TGTGCCAGCAGCGTAGTTCCGGACTTAAGGTCAGATACGCAGTATTTT.